This T cell receptor beta chain was sequenced during a study of blood T cell repertoires in COVID-19. On the study more broadly: Both acute and convalescent COVID-19 samples were obtained from the United States, Italy and Spain.

TCRdb keeps only in-frame clones here, not all; method: immunoSEQ multiplex PCR. The table includes approximately 60,000 clones, around 90% detected once. This receptor was taken from a woman older than 75 with COVID-19, enrolled during active disease. Sequences were obtained from peripheral blood.

The DNA of the CDR3 is TGTGCCACCAGCCCGGGGGGCAGGGGGCTTACTGAAGCTTTCTTT. Translating it yields CATSPGGRGLTEAFF. The J gene is TRBJ1-1, the V gene TRBV15, with TRBD1 matching over 8 bases. The V segment lost 5 bases and the J segment 5 bases; nucleotides outside the gene matches: 10. This CDR3 spans 15 amino acids. The germline CDR1 and CDR2 sequences are LNHNV and YYDKDF (reference sequence).